This T cell receptor (beta chain) appears in the sequencing data of a study of T cell repertoires in cytomegalovirus infection. About the study: Public TCR beta signatures indicated both CMV infection and matching HLA type. General study findings and limits: Individuals carrying CMV plus the relevant HLA were identified by cumulative frequency of public TCR beta families. The ex vivo response showed dominance by HLA-C-restricted CMV-specific TCR beta clonotypes.

Germline CDR1 is LNHDA and CDR2 is SQIVND (reference sequence). The V and J ends lost 9 bases and 3 bases respectively, with 9 bases between them. The CDR3 totals 11 residues. TCRdb used MiXCR to reprocess the reads, holding one entry per CDR3 protein. In the table there are 80,000 or so distinct CDR3 sequences, 35% to 50% of which are singletons. With regard to this clonotype: Its antigen is unidentified.

The rearrangement links TRBV19 to TRBJ2-7; maybe TRBD2 (6 bases). The sequence derives from a human donor in good health (CMV status not recorded). Some clones in this sample may be carry-over from other donors' samples. This specimen was CD8+ T cells from cultured PBMCs, taken from culture after CMV antigen stimulation. In nucleotides, the CDR3 is TGTGCCAGCGGGGGTGGCTACGAGCAGTACTTC. Amino acids: CASGGGYEQYF.